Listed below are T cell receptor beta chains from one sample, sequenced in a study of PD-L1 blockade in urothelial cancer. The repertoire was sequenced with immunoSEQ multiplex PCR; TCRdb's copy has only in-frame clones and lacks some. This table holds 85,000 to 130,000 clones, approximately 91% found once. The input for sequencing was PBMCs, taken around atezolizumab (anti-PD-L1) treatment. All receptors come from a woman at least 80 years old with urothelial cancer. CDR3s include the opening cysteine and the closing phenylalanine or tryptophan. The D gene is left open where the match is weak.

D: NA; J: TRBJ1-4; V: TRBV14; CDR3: CASSPRVGANEKLFF
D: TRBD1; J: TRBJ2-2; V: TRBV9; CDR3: CASSETGGNTGELFF
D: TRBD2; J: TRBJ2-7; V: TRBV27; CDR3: CASSLFSPLNGLAVYEQYF
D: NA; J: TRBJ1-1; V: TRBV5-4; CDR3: CASSLVSRDTEAFF
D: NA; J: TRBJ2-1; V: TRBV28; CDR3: CASRDRRSTYNEQFF
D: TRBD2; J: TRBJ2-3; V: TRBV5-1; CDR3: CASSSKVAGGGTDTQYF
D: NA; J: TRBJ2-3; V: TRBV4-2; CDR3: CASSPERGTSTDTQYF
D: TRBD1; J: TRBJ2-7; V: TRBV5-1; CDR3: CASSLGTGSSYEQYF
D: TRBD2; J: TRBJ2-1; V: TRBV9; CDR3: CASSATGTSPEQFF
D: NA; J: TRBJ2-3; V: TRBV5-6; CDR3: CASSLVGVPRSTDTQYF
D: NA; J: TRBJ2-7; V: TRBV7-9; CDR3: CASSLGGATVYEQYF
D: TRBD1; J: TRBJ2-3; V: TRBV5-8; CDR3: CASSLGTGGTDTQYF
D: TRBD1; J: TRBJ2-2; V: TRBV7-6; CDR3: CASSLRGRGGNTGELFF
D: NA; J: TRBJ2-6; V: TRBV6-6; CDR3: CASSPGAPGANVLTF
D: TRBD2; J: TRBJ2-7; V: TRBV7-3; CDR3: CASSPLAAGTYEQYF
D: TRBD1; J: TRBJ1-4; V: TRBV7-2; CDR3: CASSAHGTAGKLFF
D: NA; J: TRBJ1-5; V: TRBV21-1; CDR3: CASSKGPSSFLRDQPQHF
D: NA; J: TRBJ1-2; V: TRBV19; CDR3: CASRRSTGANYGYTF
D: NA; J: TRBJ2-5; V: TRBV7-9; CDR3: CASSLKLAETQYF
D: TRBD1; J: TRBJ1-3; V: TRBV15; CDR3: CATSSDRDRGNLNTIYF
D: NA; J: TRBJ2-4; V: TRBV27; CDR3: CASSFYGGNIQYF
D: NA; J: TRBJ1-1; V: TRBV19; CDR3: CASSSAGGNTEAFF
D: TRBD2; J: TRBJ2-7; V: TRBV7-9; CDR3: CASSLGAGLARSGGEQYF
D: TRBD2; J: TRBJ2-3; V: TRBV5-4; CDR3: CASSLVAGGTDTQYF
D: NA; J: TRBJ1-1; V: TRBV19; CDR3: CASSIGVNTEAFF
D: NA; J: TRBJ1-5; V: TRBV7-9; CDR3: CASSLDTGFLGGNQPQHF
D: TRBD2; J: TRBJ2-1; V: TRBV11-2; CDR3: CASRHASGSGEQFF
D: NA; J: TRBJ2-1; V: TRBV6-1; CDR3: CASREFGEQFF
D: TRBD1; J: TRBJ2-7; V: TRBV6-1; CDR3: CASGWTGTGLYEQYF
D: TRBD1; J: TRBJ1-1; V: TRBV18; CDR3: CASSPGQGARGTEAFF
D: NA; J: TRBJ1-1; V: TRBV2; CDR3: CASSTREDITANTEAFF
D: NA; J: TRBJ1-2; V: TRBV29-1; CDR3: CSVEDRDLLYGYTF
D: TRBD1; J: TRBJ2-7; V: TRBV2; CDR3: CASRETGGYF
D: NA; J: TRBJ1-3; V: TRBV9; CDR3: CASSDRGVSGNTIYF
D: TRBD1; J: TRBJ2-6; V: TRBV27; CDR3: CASSPRQGRTIVSGANVLTF
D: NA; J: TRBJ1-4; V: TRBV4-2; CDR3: CASSQDPEDEKLFF
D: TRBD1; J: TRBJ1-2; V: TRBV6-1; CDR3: CATPQGARYGYTF
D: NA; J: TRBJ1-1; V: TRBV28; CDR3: CASSGGAGQDTEAFF
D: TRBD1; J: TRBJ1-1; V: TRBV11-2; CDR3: CASSSQGSNTEAFF
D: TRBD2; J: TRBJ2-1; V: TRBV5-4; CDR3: CASSGTSGRAEQFF